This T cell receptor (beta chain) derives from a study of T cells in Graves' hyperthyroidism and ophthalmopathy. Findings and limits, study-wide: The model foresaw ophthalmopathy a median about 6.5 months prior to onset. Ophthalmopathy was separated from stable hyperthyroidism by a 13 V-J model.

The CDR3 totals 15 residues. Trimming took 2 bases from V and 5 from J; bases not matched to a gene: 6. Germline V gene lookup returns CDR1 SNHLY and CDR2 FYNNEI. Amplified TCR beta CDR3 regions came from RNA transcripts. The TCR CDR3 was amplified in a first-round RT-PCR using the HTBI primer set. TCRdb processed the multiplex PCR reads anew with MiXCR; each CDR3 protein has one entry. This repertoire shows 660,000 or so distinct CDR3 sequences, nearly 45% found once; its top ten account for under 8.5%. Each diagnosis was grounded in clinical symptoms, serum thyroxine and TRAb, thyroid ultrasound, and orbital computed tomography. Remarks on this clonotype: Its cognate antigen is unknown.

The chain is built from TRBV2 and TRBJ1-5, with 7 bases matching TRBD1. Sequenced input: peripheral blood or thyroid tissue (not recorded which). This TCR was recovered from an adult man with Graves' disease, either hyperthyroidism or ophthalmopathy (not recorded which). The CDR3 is CASSEPRDSYQPQHF. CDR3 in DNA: TGTGCCAGCAGTGAACCCCGGGACAGCTATCAGCCCCAGCATTTT.